Shown below are 10 T cell receptor beta chains from a single sample sequenced in a study of T cell responses to AZD1222 COVID-19 vaccine. Libraries were prepared by immunoSEQ multiplex PCR; TCRdb keeps only in-frame clonotypes and omits some of them. The sample records approximately 110,000 clones, roughly 90% being singletons. The sample was peripheral blood, taken on day 0 of AZD1222 vaccination. The receptor source for this set is an adult in good health.

This chain uses TRBV27 with TRBJ2-1; D is possibly TRBD2 (5 bases). CDR1 is MNHEY, CDR2 SMNVEV, per germline (reference sequence). V shed 3 bases and J shed 0 bases, with 15 bases lying between them. This CDR3 comprises 17 residues. CDR3 region: CASSFNSGRSSYNEQFF. The CDR3 DNA is TGTGCCAGCAGTTTTAACAGCGGCAGGAGCTCCTACAATGAGCAGTTCTTC.

The V call is TRBV9, the J call TRBJ1-3, with D tentatively TRBD1 (5 bases). The germline CDR1 and CDR2 sequences are SGDLS and YYNGEE. V was shortened by 4 bases and J by 2 bases, with 10 bases between the two germline ends. This CDR3 contains 14 residues. For the CDR3, the DNA is TGTGCCAGCAGCTGGGGCAGTCCTGGAAACACCATATATTTT. It encodes CASSWGSPGNTIYF.

The chain employs TRBV9 and TRBJ2-2; 10 nucleotides agree with TRBD1. CDR1 and CDR2 (germline): SGDLS, YYNGEE. Trimming took 3 bases from V and 4 from J; bases not matched to a gene: 6. The CDR3 is 16 amino acids. CDR3 nucleotide sequence: TGTGCCAGCAGCGCCGGGGGGACAGGGGCCACCGGGGAGCTGTTTTTT. Translating gives CASSAGGTGATGELFF.

The J gene is TRBJ1-6, the V gene TRBV3-1 (or the pseudogene TRBV3-2); D unclear. The CDR3 extends over 16 amino acids. The germline CDR1 and CDR2 sequences are LGHDT and YNNKEL (reference sequence). V lost 4 bases, J lost 7 bases, and 17 bases lay in between. The CDR3 here is CASSPRDPSPNSPLHF. The CDR3 bases are TGTGCCAGCAGCCCCCGTGACCCGTCGCCAAATTCACCCCTCCACTTT.

The J gene is TRBJ2-3, the V gene TRBV7-6, with a possible D match to TRBD1 (5 bases). The CDR3 has 16 amino acids. Trimming left V 2 bases short and J 0 bases short, with 12 bases between. Germline V lookup: CDR1 SGHVS, CDR2 FNYEAQ. The CDR3 DNA follows: TGTGCCAGCAGCTTAATGAGGACATCTAGCACAGATACGCAGTATTTT. This codes for CASSLMRTSSTDTQYF.

The V gene is TRBV6-5, the J gene TRBJ2-2, with a tentative D call TRBD2 (6 bases). The germline gives CDR1 MNHEY, CDR2 SVGAGI. V was pared by 10 bases and J by 4 bases, with 13 bases between. CDR3 length equals 13 residues. This CDR3 is CATRRGFTGELFF. The CDR3 coding sequence is TGTGCCACCCGGAGGGGATTCACCGGGGAGCTGTTTTTT.

V is TRBV5-1 and J is TRBJ1-2; the match to TRBD1 covers 10 bases. V gave up 4 bases and J gave up 0 bases; unmatched junction bases: 3. The CDR3 length is 15 residues. Germline V gene sequence: CDR1 SGHRS, CDR2 YFSETQ. The chain's CDR3 is CASSSGQGANYGYTF. In DNA form, the CDR3 reads TGCGCCAGCAGCAGTGGACAGGGGGCTAACTATGGCTACACCTTC.

The chain carries TRBV2 and TRBJ1-6; TRBD1 matches 7 bases. There are 15 residues in the CDR3. The V gene end was trimmed by 7 bases and the J gene end by 10 bases; junction bases not matched to a gene: 13. The germline V gene has CDR1 SNHLY and CDR2 FYNNEI. CDR3 DNA sequence: TGTGCCAGCATCCCCCAGCTGGGACAGTCGTCACCCCTCCACTTT. It codes for CASIPQLGQSSPLHF. Full variable domain (remainder filled in from reference TRBV2 and TRBJ1-6): EPEVTQTPSHQVTQMGQEVILRCVPISNHLYFYWYRQILGQKVEFLVSFYNNEISEKSEIFDDQFSVERPDGSNFTLKIRSTKLEDSAMYFCASIPQLGQSSPLHFGNGTRLTVT.

This chain uses TRBV30 with TRBJ2-7, with TRBD1 identical over 8 bases. Per germline, CDR1 GTSNPN and CDR2 SVGIG (reference sequence). The CDR3 is 14 amino acids. V shed 1 base, J shed 2 bases, and the junction held 4 bases outside the gene matches. The CDR3 loop reads CAWSDDRGTYEQYF. CDR3 nucleotide sequence: TGTGCCTGGAGTGACGACAGGGGAACCTACGAGCAGTACTTC.

The chain employs TRBV5-1 and TRBJ2-1; D may be TRBD1 or TRBD2 (5 bases each). The CDR3 sequence is 13 residues long. Germline V gene sequence: CDR1 SGHRS, CDR2 YFSETQ. Trimming pared 4 bases from V and 10 bases from J, leaving 15 bases between. This chain's CDR3 is CASSGRDGTEQFF. CDR3 DNA sequence: TGCGCCAGCAGCGGAAGGGACGGCACGGAGCAGTTCTTC.